This TCR beta chain was profiled in a study of PD-1 blockade in classical Hodgkin lymphoma. General study points: Complete responders showed a baseline diversity that resembled the diversity of newly diagnosed patients.

The CDR3 has 17 amino acids. Trimming shortened V by 2 bases and J by 4 bases, and 17 bases separated the two germline ends. CDR1 is MDHEN, CDR2 SYDVKM, per germline. The patients all showed relapse after autologous stem cell transplantation, while their brentuximab vedotin exposure varied. Some clones are missing from TCRdb's copy, which holds only in-frame ones; the method was immunoSEQ multiplex PCR. The table has about 110,000 clones, roughly nine tenths seen once; the top ten hold 15% to 20%. This clone occurred once. The target antigen is unknown. This chain uses TRBV28 with TRBJ1-4, with D unclear. Sequenced here: peripheral blood mononuclear cells (PBMCs), sampled before the second cycle of nivolumab. The sequence came from a human donor with classical Hodgkin lymphoma. CDR3 in amino acids: CASSLIIPGQLNEKLFF. CDR3 DNA sequence: TGTGCCAGCAGTTTAATTATTCCTGGGCAGCTTAATGAAAAACTGTTTTTT.